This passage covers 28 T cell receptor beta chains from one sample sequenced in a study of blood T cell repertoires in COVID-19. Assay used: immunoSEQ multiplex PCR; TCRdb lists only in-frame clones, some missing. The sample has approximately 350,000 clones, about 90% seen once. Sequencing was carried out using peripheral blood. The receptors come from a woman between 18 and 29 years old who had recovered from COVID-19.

The CDR3 nucleotides read TGTGCCAGCAGCTTATCTGGCAGGGAAAACGGTGAAGCTTTCTTT. It is translated as CASSLSGRENGEAFF. The chain uses TRBV11-2 and TRBJ1-1; D might be TRBD1 (5 bases). Trimming removed 2 bases at V and 7 bases at J, with 17 bases between. The length of the CDR3 is 15 residues. Per the germline V gene, CDR1 is SGHAT and CDR2 is FQNNGV. Drawing the rest from reference TRBV11-2 and TRBJ1-1, the complete variable domain is EAGVAQSPRYKIIEKRQSVAFWCNPISGHATLYWYQQILGQGPKLLIQFQNNGVVDDSQLPKDRFSAERLKGVDSTLKIQPAKLEDSAVYLCASSLSGRENGEAFFGQGTRLTVV.

Here the CDR3 reads CAWSVRVGAVEKLFF. The CDR3 region has the DNA TGTGCCTGGAGTGTACGAGTAGGGGCGGTTGAAAAACTGTTTTTT. This chain joins TRBV30 and TRBJ1-4, with D perhaps TRBD1 (5 bases). Germline V gene lookup returns CDR1 GTSNPN and CDR2 SVGIG (reference sequence). The CDR3 contains 15 residues. Trimming took 0 bases from V and 7 from J, leaving 15 bases between them. The entire variable domain, with the rest obtained from reference TRBV30 and TRBJ1-4, is as follows: SQTIHQWPATLVQPVGSPLSLECTVEGTSNPNLYWYRQAAGRGLQLLFYSVGIGQISSEVPQNLSASRPQDRQFILSSKKLLLSDSGFYLCAWSVRVGAVEKLFFGSGTQLSVL.

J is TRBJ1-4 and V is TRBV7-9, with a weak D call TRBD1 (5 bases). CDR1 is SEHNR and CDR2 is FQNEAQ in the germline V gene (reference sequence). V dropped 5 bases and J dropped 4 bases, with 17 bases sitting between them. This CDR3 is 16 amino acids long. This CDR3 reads CASSINQRQFNEKLFF. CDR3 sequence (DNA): TGTGCCAGCAGCATAAACCAAAGACAGTTTAATGAAAAACTGTTTTTT.

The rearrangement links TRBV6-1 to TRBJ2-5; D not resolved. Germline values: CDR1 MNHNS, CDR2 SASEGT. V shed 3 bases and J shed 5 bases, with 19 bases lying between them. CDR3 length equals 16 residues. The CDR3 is CASSEVWLAARETQYF. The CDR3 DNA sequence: TGTGCCAGCAGTGAGGTGTGGCTCGCTGCTAGGGAGACCCAGTACTTC.

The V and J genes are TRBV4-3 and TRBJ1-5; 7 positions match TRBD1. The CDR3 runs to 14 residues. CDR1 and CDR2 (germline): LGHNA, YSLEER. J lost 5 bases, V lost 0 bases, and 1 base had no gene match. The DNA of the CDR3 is TGCGCCAGCAGCCAAGATAGGGGGCATCAGCCCCAGCATTTT. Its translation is CASSQDRGHQPQHF.

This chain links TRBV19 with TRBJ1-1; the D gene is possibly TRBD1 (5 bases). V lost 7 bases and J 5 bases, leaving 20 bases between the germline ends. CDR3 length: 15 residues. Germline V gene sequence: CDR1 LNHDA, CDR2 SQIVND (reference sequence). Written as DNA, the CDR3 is TGTGCCAGTACCCCACCCGCCGGGGCGGGAACTGAAGCTTTCTTT. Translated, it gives CASTPPAGAGTEAFF.

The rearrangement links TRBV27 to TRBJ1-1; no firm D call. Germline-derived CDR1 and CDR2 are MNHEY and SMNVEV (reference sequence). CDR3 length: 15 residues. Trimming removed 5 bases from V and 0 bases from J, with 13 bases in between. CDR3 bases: TGTGCCAGCAGTGGAGGTGCGGAGCTGAACACTGAAGCTTTCTTT. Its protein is CASSGGAELNTEAFF.

CDR3 in DNA: TGTGCCAGCAGTGGACGGATAGCGGGAGTTCACTACAATGAGCAGTTCTTC. This encodes CASSGRIAGVHYNEQFF. The chain uses TRBV25-1 and TRBJ2-1, with TRBD2 matching over 9 bases. CDR3 size: 17 residues. CDR1 MGHDK and CDR2 SYGVNS come from the germline V gene. V dropped 4 bases and J dropped 3; count of bases not matched to a gene: 10.

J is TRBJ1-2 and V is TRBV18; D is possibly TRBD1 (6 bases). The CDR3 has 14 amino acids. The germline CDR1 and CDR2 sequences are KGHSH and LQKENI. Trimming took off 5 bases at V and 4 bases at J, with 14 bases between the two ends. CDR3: CASSFEGGSYGYTF. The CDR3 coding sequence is TGTGCCAGCTCATTTGAAGGGGGAAGCTATGGCTACACCTTC.

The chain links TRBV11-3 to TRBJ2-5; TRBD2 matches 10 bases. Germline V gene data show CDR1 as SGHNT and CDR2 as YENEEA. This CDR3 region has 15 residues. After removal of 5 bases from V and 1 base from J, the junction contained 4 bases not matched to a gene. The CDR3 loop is CASSALAGAQETQYF. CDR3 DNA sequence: TGTGCCAGCAGCGCCCTAGCGGGAGCCCAAGAGACCCAGTACTTC.

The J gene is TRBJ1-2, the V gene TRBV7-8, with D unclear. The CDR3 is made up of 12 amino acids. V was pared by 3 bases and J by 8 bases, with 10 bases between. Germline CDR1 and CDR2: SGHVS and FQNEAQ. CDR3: CASSLGLLGYTF. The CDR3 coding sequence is TGTGCCAGCAGCTTGGGCTTGTTAGGCTACACCTTC.

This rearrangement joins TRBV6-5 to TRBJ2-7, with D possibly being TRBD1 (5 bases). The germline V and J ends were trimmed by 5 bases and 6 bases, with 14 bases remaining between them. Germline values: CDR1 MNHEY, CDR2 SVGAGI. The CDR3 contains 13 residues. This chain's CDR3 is CASSRRGSGEQYV. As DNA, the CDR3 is TGTGCCAGCAGTAGAAGGGGTTCCGGCGAGCAGTACGTC.

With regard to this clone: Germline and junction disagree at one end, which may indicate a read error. CDR3 residues: CASSLAGGSGYTF. The CDR3 DNA follows: TGTGCCAGCAGTTTAGCAGGGGGCTCTGGCTACACCTTC. V is TRBV7-9 and J is TRBJ1-2; 8 nucleotides align to TRBD1. CDR3 length equals 13 residues. Germline assignment: CDR1 SEHNR and CDR2 FQNEAQ (reference sequence).

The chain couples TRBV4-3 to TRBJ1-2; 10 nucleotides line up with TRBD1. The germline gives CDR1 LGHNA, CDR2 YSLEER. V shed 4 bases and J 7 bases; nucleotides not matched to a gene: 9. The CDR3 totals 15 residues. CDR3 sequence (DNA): TGCGCCAGCAGCCCCATGAGACAGGGGGCAACTGGCTACACCTTC. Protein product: CASSPMRQGATGYTF.

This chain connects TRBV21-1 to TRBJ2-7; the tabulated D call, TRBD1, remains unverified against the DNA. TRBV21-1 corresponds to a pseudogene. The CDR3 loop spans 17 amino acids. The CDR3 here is CASSKELGQGSSYEQYV. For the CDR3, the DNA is TGTGCCAGCAGCAAGGAGTTGGGACAGGGCAGCTCCTACGAGCAGTACGTC.

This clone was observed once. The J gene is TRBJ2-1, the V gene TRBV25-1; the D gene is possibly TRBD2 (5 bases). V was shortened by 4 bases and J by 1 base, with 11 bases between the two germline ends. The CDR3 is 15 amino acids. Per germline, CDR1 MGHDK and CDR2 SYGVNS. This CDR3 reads CASSGLAGSYNEQFF. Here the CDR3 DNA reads TGTGCCAGCAGTGGGTTGGCGGGTTCCTACAATGAGCAGTTCTTC.

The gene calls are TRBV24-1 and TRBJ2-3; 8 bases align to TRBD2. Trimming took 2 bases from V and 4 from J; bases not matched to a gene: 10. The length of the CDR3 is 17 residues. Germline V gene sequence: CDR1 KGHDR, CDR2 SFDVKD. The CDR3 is CATSDSSSGSGPDTQYF. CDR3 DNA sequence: TGTGCCACCAGTGATTCCTCAAGCGGGAGCGGGCCAGATACGCAGTATTTT.

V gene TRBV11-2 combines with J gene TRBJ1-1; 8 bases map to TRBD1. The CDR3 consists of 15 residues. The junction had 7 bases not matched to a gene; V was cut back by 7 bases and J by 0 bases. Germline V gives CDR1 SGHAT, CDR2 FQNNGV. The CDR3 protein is CASTSNRGMNTEAFF. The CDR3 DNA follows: TGTGCCAGCACCTCAAACAGGGGGATGAACACTGAAGCTTTCTTT.

For the CDR3, the DNA is TGTGCCACCAGCAACGTAGCGGGAGTTTTCGAGACCCAGTACTTC. It encodes CATSNVAGVFETQYF. The chain couples TRBV15 to TRBJ2-5; the match to TRBD2 covers 9 bases. The germline V gene encodes CDR1 LNHNV and CDR2 YYDKDF (reference sequence). The CDR3 is 15 amino acids. The trim removed 4 bases at V and 5 bases at J, leaving 8 bases unmatched.

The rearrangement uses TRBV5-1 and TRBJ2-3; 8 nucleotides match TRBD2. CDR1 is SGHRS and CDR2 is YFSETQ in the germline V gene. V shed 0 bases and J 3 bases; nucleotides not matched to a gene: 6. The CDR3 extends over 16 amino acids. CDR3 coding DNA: TGCGCCAGCAGCTTGGGTCGCGGGAGGATTACAGATACGCAGTATTTT. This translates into CASSLGRGRITDTQYF.

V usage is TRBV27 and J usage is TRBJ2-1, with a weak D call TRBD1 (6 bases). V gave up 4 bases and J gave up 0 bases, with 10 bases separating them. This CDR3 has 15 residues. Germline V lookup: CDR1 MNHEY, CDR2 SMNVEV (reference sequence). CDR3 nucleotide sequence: TGTGCCAGCAGTTGGGGGCTGAGCTCCTACAATGAGCAGTTCTTC. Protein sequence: CASSWGLSSYNEQFF.

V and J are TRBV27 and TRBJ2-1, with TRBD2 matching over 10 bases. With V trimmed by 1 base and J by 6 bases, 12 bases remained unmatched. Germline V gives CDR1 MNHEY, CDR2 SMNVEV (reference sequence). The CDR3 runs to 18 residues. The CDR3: CASSLLMASGSHSNEQFF. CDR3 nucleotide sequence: TGTGCCAGCAGTTTATTAATGGCTAGCGGGAGCCATTCCAATGAGCAGTTCTTC.

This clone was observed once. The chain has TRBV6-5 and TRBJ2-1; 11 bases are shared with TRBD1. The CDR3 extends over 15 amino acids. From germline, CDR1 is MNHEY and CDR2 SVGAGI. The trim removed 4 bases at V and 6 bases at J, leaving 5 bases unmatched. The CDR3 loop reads CASSFGQGAGNEQFF. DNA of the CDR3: TGTGCCAGCAGTTTTGGACAGGGGGCGGGCAATGAGCAGTTCTTC.

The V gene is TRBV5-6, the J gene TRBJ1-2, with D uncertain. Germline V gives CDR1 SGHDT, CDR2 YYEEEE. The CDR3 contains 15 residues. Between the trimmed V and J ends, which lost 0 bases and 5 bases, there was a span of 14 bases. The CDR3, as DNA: TGTGCCAGCAGCTTGGGTGGAGGGAATATTTATGGCTACACCTTC. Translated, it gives CASSLGGGNIYGYTF.

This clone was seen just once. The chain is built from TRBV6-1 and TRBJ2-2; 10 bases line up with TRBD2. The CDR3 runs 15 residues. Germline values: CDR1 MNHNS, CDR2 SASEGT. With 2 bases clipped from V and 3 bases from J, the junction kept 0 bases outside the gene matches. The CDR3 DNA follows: TGTGCCAGCAGTGAACTAGCGGGAGACACCGGGGAGCTGTTTTTT. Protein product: CASSELAGDTGELFF.

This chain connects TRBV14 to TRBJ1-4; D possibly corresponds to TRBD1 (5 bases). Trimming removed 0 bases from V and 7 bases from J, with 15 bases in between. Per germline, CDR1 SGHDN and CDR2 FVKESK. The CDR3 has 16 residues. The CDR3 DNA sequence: TGTGCCAGCAGCCAAGAGTTCCCAGGGTTGAGTGAAAAACTGTTTTTT. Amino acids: CASSQEFPGLSEKLFF.

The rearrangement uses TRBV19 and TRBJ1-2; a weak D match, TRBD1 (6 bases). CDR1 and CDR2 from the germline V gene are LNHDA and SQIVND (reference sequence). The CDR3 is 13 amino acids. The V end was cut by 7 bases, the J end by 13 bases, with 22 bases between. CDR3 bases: TGTGCCAGTACCCCTCTTGGACCAGGGGTTATCACCTTC. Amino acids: CASTPLGPGVITF. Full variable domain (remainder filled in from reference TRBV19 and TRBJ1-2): DGGITQSPKYLFRKEGQNVTLSCEQNLNHDAMYWYRQDPGQGLRLIYYSQIVNDFQKGDIAEGYSVSREKKESFPLTVTSAQKNPTAFYLCASTPLGPGVITFGSGTRLTVV.

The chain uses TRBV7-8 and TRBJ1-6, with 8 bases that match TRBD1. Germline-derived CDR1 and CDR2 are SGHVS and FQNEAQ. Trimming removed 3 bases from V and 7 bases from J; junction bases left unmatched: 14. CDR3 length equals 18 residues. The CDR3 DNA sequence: TGTGCCAGCAGCTTGAGGACAGGGCGTGCCACCAAAAATTCACCCCTCCACTTT. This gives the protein CASSLRTGRATKNSPLHF.